The entry below gives a single T cell receptor beta chain sequence along with its context. This sample's time point: after dendritic cell vaccination, including at tumor progression/relapse. Only patients with spare fresh-frozen tumor and over two years of follow-up were included. TCRdb's table, derived via immunoSEQ multiplex PCR, lists solely in-frame clones and lacks some. The sample has approximately 60,000 clones, about 89% seen once; the top ten hold approximately 10%. The CDR3 contains 17 residues. With 1 base removed from V and 2 bases from J, the gap between germline ends came to 12 bases. The germline gives CDR1 LNHDA, CDR2 SQIVND (reference sequence). This record comes from a study of glioma-infiltrating T cells after dendritic cell vaccination. Study-level background: Dendritic cell vaccine was injected intradermally three times, biweekly.

This specimen consisted of blood, obtained after dendritic cell vaccination. The receptor was derived from a human donor with glioblastoma. This chain joins TRBV19 and TRBJ1-6, with D perhaps TRBD1 (6 bases). CDR3 coding DNA: TGTGCCAGTAGTATAGTTTCCAGGGGCGCCTATAATTCACCCCTCCACTTT. Protein product: CASSIVSRGAYNSPLHF.